These 9 T cell receptor beta chains came from one sample sequenced in a study of blood T cell repertoires in COVID-19. The repertoire was sequenced with immunoSEQ multiplex PCR; TCRdb's copy has only in-frame clones and lacks some. The data show approximately 440,000 clones, 88% seen once. The sample was peripheral blood. These TCRs come from a woman aged 50 to 60 with COVID-19, enrolled during active disease.

The V call is TRBV29-1, the J call TRBJ1-3, with D perhaps TRBD1 (6 bases). Germline CDR1 is SQVTM and CDR2 is ANQGSEA. This CDR3 has 14 amino acids. V lost 6 bases and J lost 0, with 12 bases in between. CDR3 coding DNA: TGCAGCGTGACCCGGGACACCTCTGGAAACACCATATATTTT. Its translation: CSVTRDTSGNTIYF.

CDR3 sequence (DNA): TGTGCCAGCAGTACACGGACAGGAAACACTGAAGCTTTCTTT. Protein: CASSTRTGNTEAFF. V usage is TRBV2 and J usage is TRBJ1-1; 7 bases map to TRBD1. The CDR3 length is 14 residues. With 5 bases clipped from V and 2 bases from J, the junction kept 5 bases outside the gene matches. Germline CDR1 is SNHLY and CDR2 is FYNNEI.

This chain uses TRBV7-8 with TRBJ2-1; no firm D call. Trimming took off 1 base at V and 8 bases at J, with 9 bases between the two ends. The length of the CDR3 is 13 residues. Germline lookup yields CDR1 SGHVS and CDR2 FQNEAQ. As DNA, the CDR3 is TGTGCCAGCAGCTTAGATCGGAGTGATGAGCAGTTCTTC. Translating gives CASSLDRSDEQFF.

The V and J genes are TRBV4-1 and TRBJ1-1; 8 nucleotides align to TRBD1. The germline CDR1 and CDR2 sequences are MGHRA and YSYEKL. V was pared by 0 bases and J by 1 base, with 10 bases of the junction left unmatched. There are 18 residues in the CDR3. In DNA, the CDR3 is TGCGCCAGCAGCCAAGACCAAAGAGGACAGGGTGGGAACACTGAAGCTTTCTTT. Residues: CASSQDQRGQGGNTEAFF.

The J gene is TRBJ1-6, the V gene TRBV5-6; 7 bases are shared with TRBD1. The CDR3 covers 15 residues. Germline assignment: CDR1 SGHDT and CDR2 YYEEEE. J gave up 7 bases and V 3 bases, and 7 bases lay outside the gene matches. This CDR3 is CASSSLDRTNSPLHF. CDR3 in DNA: TGTGCCAGCAGCTCCCTGGACAGGACCAATTCACCCCTCCACTTT.

The rearrangement joins TRBV5-1 to TRBJ1-6; D might be TRBD1 (5 bases). The germline V and J ends were trimmed by 0 bases and 11 bases, with 15 bases remaining between them. Germline V lookup: CDR1 SGHRS, CDR2 YFSETQ. The CDR3 is made up of 15 amino acids. DNA of the CDR3: TGCGCCAGCAGCTTGGTAGCAGGGTTTGACACACCCCTCCACTTT. This codes for CASSLVAGFDTPLHF.

This chain links TRBV19 with TRBJ2-7, with D tentatively TRBD1 (5 bases). Trimming removed 5 bases at V and 0 bases at J, with 11 bases between. In germline, CDR1 is LNHDA, CDR2 SQIVND (reference sequence). The CDR3 contains 14 residues. This CDR3 reads CASSPGQVSYEQYF. DNA of the CDR3: TGTGCCAGTAGTCCCGGACAAGTCTCCTACGAGCAGTACTTC. Using reference TRBV19 and TRBJ2-7 for the parts outside the CDR3, the full variable domain is DGGITQSPKYLFRKEGQNVTLSCEQNLNHDAMYWYRQDPGQGLRLIYYSQIVNDFQKGDIAEGYSVSREKKESFPLTVTSAQKNPTAFYLCASSPGQVSYEQYFGPGTRLTVT.

The chain links TRBV30 to TRBJ1-2, with a possible D match to TRBD1 (5 bases). This CDR3 is 13 amino acids long. Deletions cut 0 bases from V and 4 bases from J, with 9 bases between. CDR1 and CDR2 from the germline V gene are GTSNPN and SVGIG (reference sequence). CDR3 sequence reads: CAWSVQGPYGYTF. CDR3 bases: TGTGCCTGGAGTGTGCAGGGCCCCTATGGCTACACCTTC.

The V and J genes are TRBV4-1 and TRBJ2-1, with D perhaps TRBD1 (6 bases). Per the germline V gene, CDR1 is MGHRA and CDR2 is YSYEKL. V was cut by 6 bases and J by 7 bases, with 19 bases left in between. This CDR3 contains 15 residues. For the CDR3, the DNA is TGCGCCAGCAGGCCTGAAGGGGGTACAGGTAATGAGCAGTTCTTC. Translated, it gives CASRPEGGTGNEQFF.